The T cell receptor beta chain under discussion was sequenced for a study of regulatory T cells in long-lasting Graves disease. As to time point: newly diagnosed GD, antithyroid drugs for less than 3 months. RNA extracted from PBMCs served as the sequencing template. This CDR3 is 12 amino acids long. V lost 0 bases, J lost 13 bases, and 15 bases lay in between. The germline V gene encodes CDR1 GTSNPN and CDR2 SVGIG (reference sequence). Library construction for TCR beta used iRepertoire HTBI primers and Arm-PCR of CDR3 regions. TCRdb used MiXCR to reprocess the multiplex PCR reads, holding one entry per CDR3 protein. Among about 430,000 distinct CDR3 sequences listed, 15% were seen once. At least ten counts were recorded for this clonotype. These data are also associated with another study on T cells in Graves' hyperthyroidism and ophthalmopathy.

The V call is TRBV30, the J call TRBJ1-2, with D unclear. Specimen: peripheral blood mononuclear cells (PBMCs), collected at new diagnosis, from a patient treated with antithyroid drugs. The receptor was derived from a woman aged 40 to 55 with Graves disease. CDR3: CAWSVRTLGRTF. DNA for the CDR3: TGTGCCTGGAGTGTACGGACGCTCGGGCGCACCTTC.